The 14 T cell receptor beta chains in this list originate from one sample, sequenced in a study of shared clonotypes between healthy human individuals. The table came from immunoSEQ multiplex PCR; TCRdb's copy has only in-frame clones and leaves some out. The sample has under 1,100,000 clones; around four fifths are singletons. Sequences were obtained from memory CD4+ T cells sorted from blood. As for subset: CD45RA-negative fraction. The receptors come from a man between 18 and 35 years old in good health.

The J gene is TRBJ1-1, the V gene TRBV6-5, with D possibly being TRBD1 (5 bases). The germline CDR1 and CDR2 sequences are MNHEY and SVGAGI. V was cut by 2 bases and J by 1 base, with 11 bases left in between. The CDR3 length is 15 residues. This CDR3 is CASSYGGTRNTEAFF. DNA for the CDR3: TGTGCCAGCAGTTACGGTGGGACCCGGAACACTGAAGCTTTCTTT.

This clone was seen more than once but under ten times. V gene TRBV5-6 combines with J gene TRBJ2-5; maybe TRBD2 (6 bases). V was pared by 7 bases and J by 1 base, with 17 bases between. This CDR3 region has 15 residues. Per the germline V gene, CDR1 is SGHDT and CDR2 is YYEEEE. This CDR3 is CASQKWGVFQETQYF. The CDR3 DNA sequence: TGTGCCAGCCAAAAGTGGGGGGTGTTCCAAGAGACCCAGTACTTC.

V usage is TRBV7-2 and J usage is TRBJ1-1; D is unclear. Per the germline V gene, CDR1 is SGHTA and CDR2 is FQGNSA. V lost 5 bases, J lost 0 bases, and 7 bases lay in between. The CDR3 has 13 amino acids. The CDR3 bases are TGTGCCAGCAGCGAACGGATGAACACTGAAGCTTTCTTT. Translating gives CASSERMNTEAFF.

The chain uses TRBV19 and TRBJ2-1; 10 positions match TRBD2. V lost 3 bases to trimming and J lost 0 bases; unmatched junction nucleotides: 20. CDR1 LNHDA and CDR2 SQIVND come from the germline V gene (reference sequence). The CDR3 sequence is 22 residues long. CDR3: CASSMVFSGRSYYQSSYNEQFF. CDR3 sequence (DNA): TGTGCCAGTAGTATGGTCTTTAGCGGGAGGTCCTACTATCAAAGCTCCTACAATGAGCAGTTCTTC. The full variable domain, in which reference TRBV19 and TRBJ2-1 provide the parts outside the CDR3, is DGGITQSPKYLFRKEGQNVTLSCEQNLNHDAMYWYRQDPGQGLRLIYYSQIVNDFQKGDIAEGYSVSREKKESFPLTVTSAQKNPTAFYLCASSMVFSGRSYYQSSYNEQFFGPGTRLTVL.

The chain carries TRBV10-1 and TRBJ1-2; 12 positions match TRBD1. Germline values: CDR1 WNHNN, CDR2 SYGVQD (reference sequence). Trimming removed 0 bases from V and 3 bases from J; junction bases left unmatched: 5. CDR3 length: 17 amino acids. Here the CDR3 DNA reads TGCGCCAGCAGTGAGTCAGGGACAGGGGGCTTGGACTATGGCTACACCTTC. It codes for CASSESGTGGLDYGYTF.

The rearrangement uses TRBV10-3 and TRBJ1-3; 9 bases agree with TRBD1. V was clipped by 4 bases and J by 2 bases; unmatched bases: 12. Germline loops: CDR1 ENHRY, CDR2 SYGVKD. The CDR3 has 18 residues. CDR3 coding DNA: TGTGCCATCAGTGCGCAACAACTTACAGGGGGCGCTGGAAACACCATATATTTT. It translates to CAISAQQLTGGAGNTIYF.

The chain joins TRBV30 to TRBJ2-5; 8 positions agree with TRBD1. This CDR3 region has 12 residues. V lost 8 bases and J lost 5; bases outside the gene matches: 7. CDR1 GTSNPN and CDR2 SVGIG come from the germline V gene (reference sequence). The CDR3 DNA reads as TGTGCCCGACAGGGGCTTAGCGAGACCCAGTACTTC. It is translated as CARQGLSETQYF.

Concerning this clone: A much larger clone lies a single base off, so this may be a read error. The V and J genes are TRBV27 and TRBJ1-6; unclear D gene. Germline CDR1 reads MNHEY; CDR2 reads SMNVEV (reference sequence). This CDR3 region has 13 residues. V was trimmed by 0 bases and J by 7 bases, leaving 4 bases between them. CDR3 protein: CASSLSLNSPLHF. The CDR3 region has the DNA TGTGCCAGCAGTTTATCCCTAAATTCACCCCTCCACTTT.

The genes are TRBV18 and TRBJ1-5; D remains unclear. Trimming took off 3 bases at V and 4 bases at J, with 10 bases between the two ends. Germline CDR1 is KGHSH and CDR2 is LQKENI. The CDR3 totals 14 residues. The CDR3, as DNA: TGTGCCAGCTCACCGGCCCATGAGAATCAGCCCCAGCATTTT. It specifies CASSPAHENQPQHF.

Comment on this clone: The sample contains more than one DNA sequence encoding this CDR3. The CDR3: CASSQDRNQPQHF. In DNA form, the CDR3 reads TGTGCCAGCTCTCAAGACAGGAATCAGCCCCAGCATTTT. This chain uses TRBV18 with TRBJ1-5; TRBD1 is a possible D gene (6 bases). V lost 6 bases to trimming and J lost 4 bases, with 10 bases between them. This CDR3 region has 13 residues. Germline CDR1 is KGHSH and CDR2 is LQKENI. Using reference TRBV18 and TRBJ1-5 for the parts outside the CDR3, the full variable domain is NAGVMQNPRHLVRRRGQEARLRCSPMKGHSHVYWYRQLPEEGLKFMVYLQKENIIDESGMPKERFSAEFPKEGPSILRIQQVVRGDSAAYFCASSQDRNQPQHFGDGTRLSIL.

V usage is TRBV6-5 and J usage is TRBJ1-6; unclear D gene. The CDR3 runs 14 residues. The V end was cut by 7 bases, the J end by 7 bases, with 14 bases between. Germline CDR1 MNHEY, CDR2 SVGAGI. The CDR3 region has the DNA TGTGCCAGCAAACCCACAAGCTGGAATTCACCCCTCCACTTT. Residues: CASKPTSWNSPLHF.

The rearrangement links TRBV7-6 to TRBJ2-2; D remains unclear. The CDR3 sequence is 13 residues long. V lost 5 bases, J lost 5 bases, and 9 bases lay in between. Germline V CDR1 and CDR2: SGHVS, FNYEAQ. Here the CDR3 DNA reads TGTGCCAGCAGCCCACTTGATACCGGGGAGCTGTTTTTT. It is translated as CASSPLDTGELFF. The full variable domain, completed using reference TRBV7-6 and TRBJ2-2, is GAGVSQSPRYKVTKRGQDVALRCDPISGHVSLYWYRQALGQGPEFLTYFNYEAQQDKSGLPNDRFSAERPEGSISTLTIQRTEQRDSAMYRCASSPLDTGELFFGEGSRLTVL.

V gene TRBV28 combines with J gene TRBJ1-2; 9 bases fit TRBD1. The CDR3 consists of 17 residues. V was pared by 4 bases and J by 0 bases, with 9 bases of the junction left unmatched. The germline V gene encodes CDR1 MDHEN and CDR2 SYDVKM. The CDR3 nucleotides read TGTGCCAGCAGTTCCCCGGGACAGGGCCCGCCTAACTATGGCTACACCTTC. Translated: CASSSPGQGPPNYGYTF.

Worth noting for this clone: This clone may be a read error of a much larger clone one base away. The sample contains more than one DNA sequence encoding this CDR3. The chain combines TRBV30 with TRBJ2-7; 10 bases line up with TRBD1. The CDR3 is made up of 13 amino acids. Looked up from germline, CDR1 is GTSNPN and CDR2 is SVGIG (reference sequence). Here the CDR3 DNA reads TGTGCTTGGAGCCGGGACAGGGGCCACGAGCAGTACTTC. It translates to CAWSRDRGHEQYF. Full variable domain (missing parts from reference TRBV30 and TRBJ2-7): SQTIHQWPATLVQPVGSPLSLECTVEGTSNPNLYWYRQAAGRGLQLLFYSVGIGQISSEVPQNLSASRPQDRQFILSSKKLLLSDSGFYLCAWSRDRGHEQYFGPGTRLTVT.